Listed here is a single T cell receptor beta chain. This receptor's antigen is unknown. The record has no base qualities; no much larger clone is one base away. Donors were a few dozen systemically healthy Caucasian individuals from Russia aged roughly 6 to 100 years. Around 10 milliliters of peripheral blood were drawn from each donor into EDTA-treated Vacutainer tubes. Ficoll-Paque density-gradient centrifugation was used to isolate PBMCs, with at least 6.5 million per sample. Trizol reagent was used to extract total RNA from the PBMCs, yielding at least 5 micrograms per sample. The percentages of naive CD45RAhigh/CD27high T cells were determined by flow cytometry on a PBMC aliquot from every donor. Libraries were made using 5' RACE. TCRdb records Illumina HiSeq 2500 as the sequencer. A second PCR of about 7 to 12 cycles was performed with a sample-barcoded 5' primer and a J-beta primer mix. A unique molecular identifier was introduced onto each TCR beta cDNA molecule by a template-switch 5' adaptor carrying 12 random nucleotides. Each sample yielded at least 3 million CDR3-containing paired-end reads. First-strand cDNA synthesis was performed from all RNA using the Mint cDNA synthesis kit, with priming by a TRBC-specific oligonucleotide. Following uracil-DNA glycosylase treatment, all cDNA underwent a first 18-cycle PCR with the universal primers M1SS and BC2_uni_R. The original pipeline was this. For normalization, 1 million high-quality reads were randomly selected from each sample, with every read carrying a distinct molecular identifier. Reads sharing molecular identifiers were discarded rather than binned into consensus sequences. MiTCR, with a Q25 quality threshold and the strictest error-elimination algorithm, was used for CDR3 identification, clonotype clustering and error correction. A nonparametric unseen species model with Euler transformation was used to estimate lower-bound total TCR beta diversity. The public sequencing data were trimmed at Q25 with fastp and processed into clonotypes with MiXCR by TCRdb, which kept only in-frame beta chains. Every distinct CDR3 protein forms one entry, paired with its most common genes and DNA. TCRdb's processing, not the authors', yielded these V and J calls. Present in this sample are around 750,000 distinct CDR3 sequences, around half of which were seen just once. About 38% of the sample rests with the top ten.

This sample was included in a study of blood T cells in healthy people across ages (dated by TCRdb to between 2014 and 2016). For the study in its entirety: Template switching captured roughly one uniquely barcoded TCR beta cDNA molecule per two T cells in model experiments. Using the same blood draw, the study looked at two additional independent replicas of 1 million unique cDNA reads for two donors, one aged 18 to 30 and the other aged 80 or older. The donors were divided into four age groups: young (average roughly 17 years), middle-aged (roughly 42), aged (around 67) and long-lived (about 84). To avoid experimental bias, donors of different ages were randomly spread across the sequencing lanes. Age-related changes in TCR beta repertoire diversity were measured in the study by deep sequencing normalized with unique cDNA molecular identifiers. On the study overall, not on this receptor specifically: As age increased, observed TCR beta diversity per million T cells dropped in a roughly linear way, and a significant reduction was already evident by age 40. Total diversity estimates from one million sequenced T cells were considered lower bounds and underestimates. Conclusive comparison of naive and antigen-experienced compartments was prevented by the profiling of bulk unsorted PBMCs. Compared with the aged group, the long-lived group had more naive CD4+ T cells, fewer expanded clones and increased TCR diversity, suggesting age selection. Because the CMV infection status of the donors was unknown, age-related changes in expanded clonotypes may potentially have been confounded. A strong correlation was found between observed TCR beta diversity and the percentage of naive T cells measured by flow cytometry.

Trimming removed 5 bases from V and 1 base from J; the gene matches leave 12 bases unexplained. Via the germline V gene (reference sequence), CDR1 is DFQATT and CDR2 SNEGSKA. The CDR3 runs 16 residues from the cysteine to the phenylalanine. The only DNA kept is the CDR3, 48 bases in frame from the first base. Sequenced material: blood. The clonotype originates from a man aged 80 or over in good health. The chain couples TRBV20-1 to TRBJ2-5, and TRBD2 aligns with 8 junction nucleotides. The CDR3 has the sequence CSARATEGTSQETQYF. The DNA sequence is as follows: TGCAGTGCTCGGGCCACTGAAGGGACTAGCCAAGAGACCCAGTACTTC.